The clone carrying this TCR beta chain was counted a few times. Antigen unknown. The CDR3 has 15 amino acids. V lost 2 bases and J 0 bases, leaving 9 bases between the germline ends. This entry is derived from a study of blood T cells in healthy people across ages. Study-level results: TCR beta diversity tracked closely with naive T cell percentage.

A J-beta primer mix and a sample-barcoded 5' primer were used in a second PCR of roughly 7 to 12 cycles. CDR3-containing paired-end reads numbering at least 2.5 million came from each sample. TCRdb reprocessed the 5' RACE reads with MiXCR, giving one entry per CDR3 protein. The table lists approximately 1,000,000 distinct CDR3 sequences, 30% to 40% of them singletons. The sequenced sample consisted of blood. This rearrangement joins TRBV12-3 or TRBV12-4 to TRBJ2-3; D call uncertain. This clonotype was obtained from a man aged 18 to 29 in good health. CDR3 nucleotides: TGTGCCAGCAGTTTATGGGCTGCTAGCACAGATACGCAGTATTTT. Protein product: CASSLWAASTDTQYF.